This TCR beta chain was captured in a study of T-cell reconstitution after alpha-beta-depleted transplantation in children. This clonotype was counted at least ten times. Its antigen is unidentified. Trimming took 0 bases from V and 0 from J, leaving 0 bases between them. Germline V gene sequence: CDR1 SGHRS, CDR2 YFSETQ. The CDR3 has 12 amino acids. Researchers prepared the TCRbeta library using unique molecular identifiers, the study reports. TCRdb called the PCR reads again in MiXCR, with one record for every CDR3 protein. The top ten clones hold 23% of a sample with a few hundred thousand distinct CDR3 sequences, under 14% of them seen once. Study findings and constraints: In patients about two months after transplant, alpha-beta T cells reportedly arose from several hundred expanded graft clones. By one year post-transplant, T-cell counts and diversity largely arose from T cells that were newly produced. It was surviving recipient T cells and thymic progenitors that gave some patients high TCRbeta diversity at day 60.

This chain links TRBV5-1 with TRBJ1-2, with D unresolved. Sequencing was performed on peripheral blood, taken 180 days after TCRalphabeta/CD19-depleted stem cell transplant. This clonotype was obtained from a male patient under 10 years old who had a stem cell transplant for chronic granulomatous disease, so the T cells may come from the graft donor. The CDR3 spells CASSLANYGYTF. CDR3 DNA: TGCGCCAGCAGCTTGGCTAACTATGGCTACACCTTC.